The next 22 T cell receptor beta chains were all read from a single sample in a study of control samples from healthy donors and cancer patients. The table came from immunoSEQ multiplex PCR; TCRdb's copy has only in-frame clones and leaves some out. The table has around 100,000 clones, around nine tenths seen once. Sequenced input: blood. All receptors come from a human donor in good health. The donor label of this sample is uncertain.

The V gene is TRBV24-1, the J gene TRBJ1-1; 8 positions match TRBD1. The length of the CDR3 is 16 residues. V lost 2 bases, J lost 4 bases, and 8 bases stayed unmatched. The germline V gene encodes CDR1 KGHDR and CDR2 SFDVKD. CDR3 bases: TGTGCCACCAGTGATTCTGTACGCAGGGGGCTCACTGAAGCTTTCTTT. Translated: CATSDSVRRGLTEAFF.

The CDR3 DNA reads as TGCGCCAGCAGCTTTACGGGACAGGGGAACTATGGCTACACCTTC. Protein: CASSFTGQGNYGYTF. V is TRBV5-1 and J is TRBJ1-2; 10 nucleotides agree with TRBD1. The junction had 3 bases not matched to a gene; V was cut back by 2 bases and J by 2 bases. CDR3 length: 15 residues. Germline V gene sequence: CDR1 SGHRS, CDR2 YFSETQ.

This chain uses TRBV11-3 with TRBJ1-2; D gene uncertain. The germline V gene has CDR1 SGHNT and CDR2 YENEEA. V lost 0 bases and J 1 base, leaving 3 bases between the germline ends. The CDR3 is 13 amino acids. The CDR3 is CASSLDYNYGYTF. DNA of the CDR3: TGTGCCAGCAGCTTAGACTATAACTATGGCTACACCTTC.

The genes are TRBV19 and TRBJ1-5; perhaps TRBD1 as D (5 bases). This CDR3 is built from 14 residues. Germline loops: CDR1 LNHDA, CDR2 SQIVND (reference sequence). V dropped 7 bases and J dropped 9 bases, with 19 bases sitting between them. In DNA form, the CDR3 reads TGTGCCAGTAAAGGCCCGTCGGGGGACGGGCCCCAGCATTTT. It encodes CASKGPSGDGPQHF.

The chain combines TRBV6-2 or TRBV6-3 with TRBJ2-1, with D possibly matching TRBD1 (5 bases). From germline, CDR1 is MNHEY and CDR2 SVGEGT. There are 14 residues in the CDR3. Trimming shortened V by 2 bases and J by 8 bases, and 13 bases separated the two germline ends. CDR3 DNA: TGTGCCAGCAGTTACATCCAGGGTAGGCATGAGCAGTTCTTC. Translated: CASSYIQGRHEQFF.

The chain couples TRBV2 to TRBJ1-6; D remains ambiguous. Germline V CDR1 and CDR2: SNHLY, FYNNEI. V lost 4 bases, J lost 14 bases, and 12 bases lay in between. The CDR3 extends over 12 amino acids. The CDR3 region is CASSGGPGALHF. The CDR3 nucleotides are TGTGCCAGCAGTGGCGGCCCTGGGGCCCTCCACTTT. The full variable domain, with the rest looked up from reference TRBV2 and TRBJ1-6, is EPEVTQTPSHQVTQMGQEVILRCVPISNHLYFYWYRQILGQKVEFLVSFYNNEISEKSEIFDDQFSVERPDGSNFTLKIRSTKLEDSAMYFCASSGGPGALHFGNGTRLTVT.

The chain combines TRBV6-5 with TRBJ1-2, with 7 bases aligning to TRBD1. This CDR3 contains 14 residues. J was trimmed by 2 bases and V by 6 bases; bases with no gene match: 6. Germline V gene data show CDR1 as MNHEY and CDR2 as SVGAGI. The CDR3, as DNA: TGTGCCAGCAGAAGGACAGGAGCCAACTATGGCTACACCTTC. Amino acid sequence: CASRRTGANYGYTF.

V gene TRBV25-1 combines with J gene TRBJ1-6; D remains unclear. Germline CDR1 reads MGHDK; CDR2 reads SYGVNS. This CDR3 is 15 amino acids long. V dropped 3 bases and J dropped 8 bases, with 14 bases sitting between them. CDR3 sequence reads: CASSDWEEAYSPLHF. The CDR3 DNA reads as TGTGCCAGCAGTGACTGGGAGGAGGCGTATTCACCCCTCCACTTT.

For this clone: At one of its ends the junction is not consistent with the germline gene, which may arise from a read error. This chain joins TRBV7-7 and TRBJ2-2; D is undetermined. The CDR3 totals 13 residues. Germline loops: CDR1 SSHAT, CDR2 FNYEAQ (reference sequence). As DNA, the CDR3 is TGTGCTAGCAGCTTCCATGGCACCGGGGAGCTGTTTTTT. Translation gives CASSFHGTGELFF.

V gene TRBV11-2 combines with J gene TRBJ1-1, with D tentatively TRBD1 (5 bases). The germline V gene encodes CDR1 SGHAT and CDR2 FQNNGV. V was pared by 0 bases and J by 5 bases, with 13 bases between. This CDR3 has 15 residues. CDR3 coding DNA: TGTGCCAGCAGCTTAGATCTCAGGGCATTTACTGAAGCTTTCTTT. Translation gives CASSLDLRAFTEAFF.

This chain uses TRBV15 with TRBJ2-2; 14 nucleotides line up with TRBD2. Trimming removed 1 base from V and 2 bases from J; junction bases left unmatched: 9. This CDR3 is built from 20 residues. CDR1 is LNHNV and CDR2 is YYDKDF in the germline V gene (reference sequence). CDR3 sequence: CATSRGTGLAGGRNTGELFF. The DNA of the CDR3 is TGTGCCACCAGCAGAGGTACTGGACTAGCGGGGGGCCGCAACACCGGGGAGCTGTTTTTT. The full variable domain, rest sourced from reference TRBV15 and TRBJ2-2, is DAMVIQNPRYQVTQFGKPVTLSCSQTLNHNVMYWYQQKSSQAPKLLFHYYDKDFNNEADTPDNFQSRRPNTSFCFLDIRSPGLGDTAMYLCATSRGTGLAGGRNTGELFFGEGSRLTVL.

As DNA, the CDR3 is TGTGCCAGCAGCTTAGAAGGGGGCCGTCAGCCCCAGCATTTT. Its protein is CASSLEGGRQPQHF. The V gene is TRBV7-9, the J gene TRBJ1-5, with 7 bases fitting TRBD1. This CDR3 contains 14 residues. Germline V CDR1 and CDR2: SEHNR, FQNEAQ (reference sequence). Germline trimming cut 1 base from V and 6 bases from J; bases unmatched to any gene: 3.

The V and J genes are TRBV19 and TRBJ1-5; TRBD1 agrees at 10 bases. The CDR3 is 15 amino acids. Looked up from germline, CDR1 is LNHDA and CDR2 is SQIVND (reference sequence). V was clipped by 1 base and J by 7 bases; unmatched bases: 4. The CDR3 region has the DNA TGTGCCAGTAGTATAGGGACAGGGGGAGGACAGCCCCAGCATTTT. Translated: CASSIGTGGGQPQHF.

This clone was observed once. V and J are TRBV5-6 and TRBJ2-1; 9 nucleotides line up with TRBD1. Germline values: CDR1 SGHDT, CDR2 YYEEEE. CDR3 length equals 16 residues. V was clipped by 4 bases and J by 4 bases; unmatched bases: 9. CDR3 residues: CASSPGPDRGYNEQFF. The CDR3, as DNA: TGTGCCAGCAGCCCTGGGCCGGACAGGGGATACAATGAGCAGTTCTTC.

The genes are TRBV2 and TRBJ1-2; D perhaps matches TRBD1 (5 bases). Germline values: CDR1 SNHLY, CDR2 FYNNEI. The V end was cut by 6 bases, the J end by 4 bases, with 15 bases between. This CDR3 contains 14 residues. CDR3 residues: CASSRDSDIYGYTF. In DNA form, the CDR3 reads TGTGCCAGCAGCCGCGACAGCGATATCTATGGCTACACCTTC. Based on the CDR3 plus reference TRBV2 and TRBJ1-2, the full variable domain is EPEVTQTPSHQVTQMGQEVILRCVPISNHLYFYWYRQILGQKVEFLVSFYNNEISEKSEIFDDQFSVERPDGSNFTLKIRSTKLEDSAMYFCASSRDSDIYGYTFGSGTRLTVV.

This clone was seen a handful of times. CDR3 sequence: CAWSGSGGNNQPQHF. CDR3 bases: TGTGCCTGGAGTGGTTCCGGCGGGAACAATCAGCCCCAGCATTTT. The chain is built from TRBV30 and TRBJ1-5; D is unresolved. Germline V gene data show CDR1 as GTSNPN and CDR2 as SVGIG (reference sequence). Trimming cost V 1 base and J 3 bases, with 13 bases left between them. The CDR3 is 15 amino acids.

V is TRBV2 and J is TRBJ1-6; D gene uncertain. Germline assignment: CDR1 SNHLY and CDR2 FYNNEI. V lost 9 bases and J 6 bases, leaving 18 bases between the germline ends. The CDR3 length is 15 residues. The CDR3 region is CASRTPGFANSPLHF. The DNA of the CDR3 is TGTGCCAGTCGGACCCCCGGATTTGCTAATTCACCCCTCCACTTT.

This CDR3 is CSAILVTEAFF. Here the CDR3 DNA reads TGCAGTGCTATTTTGGTCACTGAAGCTTTCTTT. This chain joins TRBV20-1 and TRBJ1-1; unclear D gene. V was cut by 4 bases and J by 4 bases, with 7 bases left in between. Germline values: CDR1 DFQATT, CDR2 SNEGSKA (reference sequence). CDR3 size: 11 residues.

The J gene is TRBJ2-2, the V gene TRBV5-1; 7 bases align to TRBD1. Germline CDR1 and CDR2: SGHRS and YFSETQ. Losses at the gene ends were 3 bases for V and 2 bases for J; bases not matched to a gene: 7. The CDR3 is 16 residues long. CDR3 region: CASSSTGTVNTGELFF. As DNA, the CDR3 is TGCGCCAGCAGCTCCACCGGGACAGTCAACACCGGGGAGCTGTTTTTT. Combining the CDR3 with reference TRBV5-1 and TRBJ2-2 gives the whole variable domain KAGVTQTPRYLIKTRGQQVTLSCSPISGHRSVSWYQQTPGQGLQFLFEYFSETQRNKGNFPGRFSGRQFSNSRSEMNVSTLELGDSALYLCASSSTGTVNTGELFFGEGSRLTVL.

The chain has TRBV10-2 and TRBJ2-1; perhaps TRBD2 as D (5 bases). The germline V gene encodes CDR1 WSHSY and CDR2 SAAADI. The length of the CDR3 is 17 residues. With 4 bases removed from V and 6 bases from J, the gap between germline ends came to 22 bases. As DNA, the CDR3 is TGCGCCAGCAGTGTAGCTAGCCCTGGGATGGTGATCAATGAGCAGTTCTTC. Its protein product is CASSVASPGMVINEQFF.

The chain links TRBV11-2 to TRBJ2-6, with D possibly matching TRBD2 (6 bases). The CDR3 is 18 residues long. In germline, CDR1 is SGHAT, CDR2 FQNNGV. Trimming shortened V by 4 bases and J by 0 bases, and 16 bases separated the two germline ends. This CDR3 is CASSSRRPGVSGANVLTF. The DNA of the CDR3 is TGTGCCAGCAGCTCCCGTCGACCGGGAGTCTCTGGGGCCAACGTCCTGACTTTC.

The genes are TRBV9 and TRBJ2-3, with 9 bases matching TRBD1. The CDR3 consists of 15 residues. V lost 1 base, J lost 4 bases, and 4 bases stayed unmatched. Germline V CDR1 and CDR2: SGDLS, YYNGEE. The CDR3 spells CASSVRTGVADTQYF. CDR3 DNA: TGTGCCAGCAGCGTAAGGACAGGGGTGGCAGATACGCAGTATTTT.